This T cell receptor (beta chain) was identified in a study of T cell repertoires in cytomegalovirus infection. Study details: Based on public TCR beta signatures, there were indications of CMV infection and of a matching HLA type. Study findings and constraints: The ex vivo response showed dominance by HLA-C-restricted CMV-specific TCR beta clonotypes. The study identified carriers of CMV plus the relevant HLA from cumulative public TCR beta family frequency.

On this clonotype: The target antigen is unknown.

The CDR3 has 15 residues. J was trimmed by 4 bases and V by 0 bases; bases with no gene match: 5. CDR1 is SGHKS and CDR2 is YYEKEE in the germline V gene (reference sequence). TCRdb processed the reads anew with MiXCR; each CDR3 protein has one entry. This sample carries approximately 1,000,000 distinct CDR3 sequences, less than 35% of them seen once, and the ten largest clones take more than 12%. The clonotype comes from a human donor in good health (CMV status not recorded). Some clones in this sample may be carry-over from other donors' samples. The specimen comprised cultured CD8+ T cells from PBMCs, sampled from culture after CMV antigen stimulation. The rearrangement links TRBV5-5 to TRBJ2-7; 9 bases fit TRBD2. Here the CDR3 DNA reads TGTGCCAGCAGCTTGGAGATAGCGGGGGTTTACGAGCAGTACTTC. Translating it yields CASSLEIAGVYEQYF. The full variable domain, in which reference TRBV5-5 and TRBJ2-7 provide the parts outside the CDR3, is DAGVTQSPTHLIKTRGQQVTLRCSPISGHKSVSWYQQVLGQGPQFIFQYYEKEERGRGNFPDRFSARQFPNYSSELNVNALLLGDSALYLCASSLEIAGVYEQYFGPGTRLTVT.